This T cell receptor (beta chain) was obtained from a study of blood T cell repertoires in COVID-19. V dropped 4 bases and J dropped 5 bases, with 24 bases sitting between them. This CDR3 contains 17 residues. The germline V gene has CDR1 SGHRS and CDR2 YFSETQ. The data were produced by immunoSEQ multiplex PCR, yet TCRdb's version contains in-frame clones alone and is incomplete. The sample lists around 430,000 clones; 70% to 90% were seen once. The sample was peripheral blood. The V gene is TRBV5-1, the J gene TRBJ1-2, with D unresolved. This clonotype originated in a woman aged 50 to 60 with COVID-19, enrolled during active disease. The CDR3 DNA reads TGCGCCAGCAGCGCTACCCGTTTGGGCACTGGATCTTATGGCTACACCTTC. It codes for CASSATRLGTGSYGYTF.